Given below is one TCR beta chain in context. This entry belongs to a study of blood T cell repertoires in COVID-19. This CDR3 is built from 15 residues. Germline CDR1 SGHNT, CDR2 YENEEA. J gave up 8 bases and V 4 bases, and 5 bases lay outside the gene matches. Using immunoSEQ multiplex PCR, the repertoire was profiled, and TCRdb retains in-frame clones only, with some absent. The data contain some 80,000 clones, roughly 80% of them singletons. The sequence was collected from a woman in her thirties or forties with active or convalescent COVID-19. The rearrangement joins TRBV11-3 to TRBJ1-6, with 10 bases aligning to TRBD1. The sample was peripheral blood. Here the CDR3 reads CASSSLGQGYSPLHF. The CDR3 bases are TGTGCCAGCAGCTCCCTGGGACAGGGGTATTCACCCCTCCACTTT.